This T cell receptor (beta chain) was identified during a study of beta chain features in type 1 diabetes. Study observations and caveats: Insertions were fewer and deletions more numerous at VDJ junctions in type 1 diabetes patients. Overrepresentation of cells with high TCR expression could result from cDNA sequencing. A moderate, significant TCRB CDR3 shortening appeared in type 1 diabetes across four CD4+ subsets.

Per donor, one heparinised blood draw averaged around 110 mL. Sorted populations were all over 95% pure. V was shortened by 2 bases and J by 2 bases, with 7 bases between the two germline ends. Germline CDR1 KGHSH, CDR2 LQKENI. CDR3 length: 15 amino acids. In regard to this clone: What it binds is unknown.

Expressed TCRB transcripts were sequenced after all isolated RNA was converted to cDNA. Profiling relied on immunoSEQ multiplex PCR, and the TCRdb table lists in-frame clones only, not all of them. The sample consists of 640,000 or so clones, 13% of them appearing once. The chain couples TRBV18 to TRBJ2-6; D is perhaps TRBD2 (5 bases). The sequenced sample was naive CD4+ T cells from blood. The TCR sequence derives from a man aged 18 to 29 with type 1 diabetes. In DNA, the CDR3 is TGTGCCAGCTCACCAGGGGAGACTGGGGCCAACGTCCTGACTTTC. Amino acids: CASSPGETGANVLTF. Combining the CDR3 with reference TRBV18 and TRBJ2-6 gives the whole variable domain NAGVMQNPRHLVRRRGQEARLRCSPMKGHSHVYWYRQLPEEGLKFMVYLQKENIIDESGMPKERFSAEFPKEGPSILRIQQVVRGDSAAYFCASSPGETGANVLTFGAGSRLTVL.